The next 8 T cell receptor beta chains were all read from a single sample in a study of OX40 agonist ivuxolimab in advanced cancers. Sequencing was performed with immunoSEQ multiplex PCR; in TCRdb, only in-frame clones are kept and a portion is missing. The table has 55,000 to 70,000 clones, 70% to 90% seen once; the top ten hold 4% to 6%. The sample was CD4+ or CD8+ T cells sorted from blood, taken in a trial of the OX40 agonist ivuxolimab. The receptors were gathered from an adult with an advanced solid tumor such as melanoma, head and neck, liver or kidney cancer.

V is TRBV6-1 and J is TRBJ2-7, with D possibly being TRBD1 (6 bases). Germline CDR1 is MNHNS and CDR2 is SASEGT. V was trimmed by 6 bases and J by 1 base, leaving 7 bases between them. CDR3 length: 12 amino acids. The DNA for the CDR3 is TGTGCCAGCAGACAGGGATCCTACGAGCAGTACTTC. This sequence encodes CASRQGSYEQYF.

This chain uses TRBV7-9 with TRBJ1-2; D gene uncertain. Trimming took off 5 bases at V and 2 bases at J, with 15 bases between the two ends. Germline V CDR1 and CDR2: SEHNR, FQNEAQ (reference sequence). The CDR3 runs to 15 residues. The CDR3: CASSLTRGPNYGYTF. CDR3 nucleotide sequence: TGTGCCAGCAGCCTGACTCGGGGTCCGAACTATGGCTACACCTTC.

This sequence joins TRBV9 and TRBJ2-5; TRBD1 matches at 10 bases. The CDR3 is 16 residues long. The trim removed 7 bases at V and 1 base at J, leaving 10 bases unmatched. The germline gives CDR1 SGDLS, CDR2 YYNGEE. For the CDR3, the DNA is TGTGCCAGCGCTACGAGGGACAGGGGATTCCAAGAGACCCAGTACTTC. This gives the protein CASATRDRGFQETQYF.

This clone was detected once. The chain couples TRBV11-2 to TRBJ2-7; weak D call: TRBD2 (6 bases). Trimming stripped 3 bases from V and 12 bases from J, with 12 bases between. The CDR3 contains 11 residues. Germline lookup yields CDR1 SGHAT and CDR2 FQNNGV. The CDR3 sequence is CASSLRRELYF. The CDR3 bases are TGTGCCAGCAGCTTGAGACGGGAGTTGTACTTC. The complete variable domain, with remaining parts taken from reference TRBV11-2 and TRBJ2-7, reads EAGVAQSPRYKIIEKRQSVAFWCNPISGHATLYWYQQILGQGPKLLIQFQNNGVVDDSQLPKDRFSAERLKGVDSTLKIQPAKLEDSAVYLCASSLRRELYFGPGTRLTVT.

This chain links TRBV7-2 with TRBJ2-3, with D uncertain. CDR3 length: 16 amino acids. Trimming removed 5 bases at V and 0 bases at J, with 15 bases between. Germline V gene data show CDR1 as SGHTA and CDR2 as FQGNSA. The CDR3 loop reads CASSRKAYPSTDTQYF. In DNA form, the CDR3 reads TGTGCCAGCAGCCGTAAGGCCTACCCTAGCACAGATACGCAGTATTTT.

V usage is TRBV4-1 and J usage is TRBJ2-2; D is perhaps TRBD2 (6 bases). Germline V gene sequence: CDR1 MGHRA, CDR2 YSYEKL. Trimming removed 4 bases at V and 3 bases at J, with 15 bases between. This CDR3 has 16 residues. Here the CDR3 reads CASSLLAGTDTGELFF. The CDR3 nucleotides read TGCGCCAGCAGCCTGCTGGCGGGAACGGACACCGGGGAGCTGTTTTTT.

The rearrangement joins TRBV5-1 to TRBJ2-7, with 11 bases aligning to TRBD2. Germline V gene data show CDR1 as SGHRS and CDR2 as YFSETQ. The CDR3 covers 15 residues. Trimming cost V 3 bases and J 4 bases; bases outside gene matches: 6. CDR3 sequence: CASSWGLAERYEQYF. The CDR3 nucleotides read TGCGCCAGCAGCTGGGGACTAGCGGAGAGATACGAGCAGTACTTC.

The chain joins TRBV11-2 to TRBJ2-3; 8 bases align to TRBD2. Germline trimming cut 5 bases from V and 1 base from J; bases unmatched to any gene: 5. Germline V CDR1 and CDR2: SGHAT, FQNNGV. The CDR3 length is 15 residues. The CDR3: CASSGMREGTDTQYF. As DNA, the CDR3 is TGTGCCAGCAGCGGAATGCGGGAGGGCACAGATACGCAGTATTTT.